This TCR beta chain was sequenced in a study of T cells after yellow fever vaccination. General observations from the study: The secondary response showed a weaker magnitude and a faster peak, day 5 versus 15. Re-detected after boosting: most primary clones, 96% of CD4 and 88% of CD8. Abundant contaminating clonotypes from the bulk population could appear in FACS-sorted repertoires.

TCRdb reprocessed the 5' RACE reads with MiXCR, giving one entry per CDR3 protein. This table has under 400,000 distinct CDR3 sequences, approximately 13% appearing once. With respect to this clonotype: Its specificity is unknown.

The material sequenced was CD4+ T cells sorted from PBMCs, taken 15 days after the yellow fever booster vaccination. The TCR sequence derives from a man aged 18 to 30 who received the YFV17D yellow fever vaccine.

CDR3 sequence (DNA): TGTGCCAGCAGCCCTTTTTGGGAGACCCAGTACTTC. This gives the protein CASSPFWETQYF. V usage is TRBV7-2 and J usage is TRBJ2-5, with no clear D. Germline CDR1 is SGHTA and CDR2 is FQGNSA. Trimming removed 5 bases at V and 5 bases at J, with 9 bases between. CDR3 length: 12 residues.